The subject of this entry is one TCR beta chain. Its antigen is as yet unknown. These data belong to a study of beta chain features in type 1 diabetes. Whole-study results and caveats: PCR might favor shorter templates, but any such skew would affect patients and controls equally. At VDJ recombination sites, type 1 diabetes patients had fewer insertions and more deleted nucleotides.

Investigators reverse transcribed all isolated RNA, so they sequenced expressed TCRB transcripts. Naive, central memory and regulatory T cell samples yielded around 3.5 million reads on average. Repertoires were generated with immunoSEQ multiplex PCR, while TCRdb's copy carries only in-frame clones and drops some. The repertoire holds 200,000 to 300,000 clones, with roughly 15% as singletons. This CDR3 has 15 residues. The ends lost 5 bases at V and 2 bases at J; junction bases unmatched: 8. Germline CDR1 and CDR2: WSHSY and SAAADI. The origin of this receptor is a woman in her thirties or forties in good health. The genes are TRBV10-2 and TRBJ2-7, with TRBD1 matching over 8 bases. The sequenced sample consisted of naive CD4+ T cells from blood. CDR3 nucleotide sequence: TGCGCCAGCAGTCCTGGACAGGGTAGTACCTACGAGCAGTACTTC. Encoded protein: CASSPGQGSTYEQYF.